The 3 T cell receptor beta chains given below trace back to one sample, sequenced in a study of T cells in Graves' hyperthyroidism and ophthalmopathy. RNA transcripts yielded amplified TCR beta CDR3 regions. TCR CDR3 underwent first-round RT-PCR with the HTBI primer set. TCRdb re-analysed the multiplex PCR reads in MiXCR, keeping a single row per CDR3 protein. The table lists 350,000 or so distinct CDR3 sequences, roughly 18% of them singletons. The material sequenced was blood. The receptors were gathered from a woman aged 40 to 49 with Graves' ophthalmopathy.

This clonotype was seen repeatedly, ten times or more. The V and J genes are TRBV6-5 and TRBJ2-1, with 11 bases fitting TRBD1. CDR1 MNHEY and CDR2 SVGAGI come from the germline V gene. This CDR3 is 16 amino acids long. V lost 6 bases to trimming and J lost 0 bases; unmatched junction nucleotides: 4. CDR3 residues: CASRRDRGSSYNEQFF. DNA for the CDR3: TGTGCCAGCAGGAGGGACAGGGGGAGCTCCTACAATGAGCAGTTCTTC.

The table lists this clonotype with many counts. This rearrangement joins TRBV6-1 to TRBJ2-5, with D hard to call. Trimming took 6 bases from V and 5 from J, leaving 7 bases between them. CDR3 length equals 11 residues. Germline V gene lookup returns CDR1 MNHNS and CDR2 SASEGT. This CDR3 is CASRLMETQYF. Written as DNA, the CDR3 is TGTGCCAGCAGACTAATGGAGACCCAGTACTTC.

Many counts were recorded for this clonotype. The chain employs TRBV28 and TRBJ2-5; the D is unclear. This CDR3 has 13 amino acids. Germline assignment: CDR1 MDHEN and CDR2 SYDVKM. V lost 1 base to trimming and J lost 0 bases, with 3 bases between them. The CDR3 protein is CASSLSDQETQYF. CDR3 DNA sequence: TGTGCCAGCAGTTTATCTGACCAAGAGACCCAGTACTTC.